Shown below are 15 T cell receptor beta chains from a single sample sequenced in a study of Graves' ophthalmopathy and Graves' hyperthyroidism. RNA transcripts were the source from which TCR beta CDR3 regions were amplified. The first round was an RT-PCR with HTBI primers, and the second round was a multiplex PCR. MiXCR, run by TCRdb on the multiplex PCR reads, gives a single entry per CDR3 protein. The data contain about 620,000 distinct CDR3 sequences, over 20% of them singletons. The material sequenced was peripheral blood. Every receptor here comes from a woman aged 18-29 years with stable Graves' hyperthyroidism. Some clones in this sample may be carry-over from other donors' samples.

This clonotype appeared many times. J is TRBJ2-2 and V is TRBV7-6; 8 nucleotides align to TRBD2. Trimming removed 6 bases from V and 4 bases from J; junction bases left unmatched: 4. The CDR3 totals 14 residues. CDR1 is SGHVS and CDR2 is FNYEAQ in the germline V gene. Here the CDR3 DNA reads TGTGCCAGCAGTACCGGGACTAGCACCGGGGAGCTGTTTTTT. The encoded protein is CASSTGTSTGELFF.

This clonotype came up many times. The CDR3: CASSQDFSPLRQPQHF. CDR3 DNA sequence: TGCGCCAGCAGCCAAGACTTTTCCCCATTGCGACAGCCCCAGCATTTT. V gene TRBV4-3 combines with J gene TRBJ1-5; no firm D call. The CDR3 consists of 16 residues. Germline-derived CDR1 and CDR2 are LGHNA and YSLEER. V lost 0 bases to trimming and J lost 7 bases, with 16 bases between them.

This clonotype showed up many times. This chain uses TRBV5-6 with TRBJ2-5; 9 bases align to TRBD2. Per the germline V gene, CDR1 is SGHDT and CDR2 is YYEEEE. CDR3 length: 17 amino acids. Germline trimming cut 0 bases from V and 2 bases from J; bases unmatched to any gene: 8. CDR3 coding DNA: TGTGCCAGCAGCTTGGGGGCTAGCGGGGTCTATCAAGAGACCCAGTACTTC. It is translated as CASSLGASGVYQETQYF.

Of note for this clonotype: A read error may produce the germline difference seen at one junction end. The chain has TRBV11-2 and TRBJ2-2, with a possible D match to TRBD1 (6 bases). CDR1 and CDR2 from the germline V gene are SGHAT and FQNNGV. CDR3 size: 13 residues. For the CDR3, the DNA is TGTGCCAGCAGTCGGGGCAGGGGAAGGGATCTGTTTTTT. It is translated as CASSRGRGRDLFF.

For this clonotype: At one of its ends the junction is not consistent with the germline gene, which may arise from a read error. V usage is TRBV20-1 and J usage is TRBJ1-1; possibly TRBD1 for D (5 bases). Germline CDR1 DFQATT, CDR2 SNEGSKA (reference sequence). This CDR3 has 13 amino acids. The chain's CDR3 is CSARDTKNTETFF. The CDR3 DNA sequence: TGCAGTGCTAGGGACACGAAGAACACTGAAACTTTCTTT.

This clonotype was found many times. This chain links TRBV20-1 with TRBJ2-5; 7 nucleotides line up with TRBD2. J gave up 0 bases and V 6 bases, and 4 bases lay outside the gene matches. CDR1 is DFQATT, CDR2 SNEGSKA, per germline (reference sequence). The length of the CDR3 is 13 residues. The CDR3 region has the DNA TGCAGTGCGCGTGGGGGGGACCAAGAGACCCAGTACTTC. It is translated as CSARGGDQETQYF.

This clonotype was recorded at least ten times. The rearrangement uses TRBV30 and TRBJ1-2; 8 bases match TRBD1. The V gene's germline CDR1 is GTSNPN and CDR2 SVGIG (reference sequence). This CDR3 is 13 amino acids long. J was trimmed by 4 bases and V by 2 bases; bases with no gene match: 3. The CDR3 here is CAWSRDRPYGYTF. The CDR3 bases are TGTGCCTGGAGTCGGGACAGGCCCTATGGCTACACCTTC.

The rearrangement links TRBV18 to TRBJ1-1; unclear D gene. V was cut by 3 bases and J by 6 bases, with 11 bases left in between. CDR3 size: 13 residues. The germline CDR1 and CDR2 sequences are KGHSH and LQKENI. The CDR3 DNA reads as TGTGCCAGCTCACCTGGATTGGAAGCTGAAGCTTTCTTT. Protein product: CASSPGLEAEAFF. The full variable domain, in which reference TRBV18 and TRBJ1-1 provide the parts outside the CDR3, is NAGVMQNPRHLVRRRGQEARLRCSPMKGHSHVYWYRQLPEEGLKFMVYLQKENIIDESGMPKERFSAEFPKEGPSILRIQQVVRGDSAAYFCASSPGLEAEAFFGQGTRLTVV.

This clonotype was counted many times. The CDR3 nucleotides read TGCAGTGCCACCTTGTGGGACGATGCGGCTTTCTTT. Translating gives CSATLWDDAAFF. This chain uses TRBV20-1 with TRBJ1-1, with a possible D match to TRBD1 (5 bases). Between the trimmed V and J ends, which lost 6 bases and 11 bases, there was a span of 19 bases. There are 12 residues in the CDR3. The V gene's germline CDR1 is DFQATT and CDR2 SNEGSKA (reference sequence).

The table lists this clonotype with many counts. V gene TRBV9 combines with J gene TRBJ1-1; no clear D. Trimming pared 4 bases from V and 1 base from J, leaving 8 bases between. From germline, CDR1 is SGDLS and CDR2 YYNGEE. The CDR3 is 13 residues long. The CDR3 DNA reads TGTGCCAGCAGCCCAGGACGGAACACTGAAGCTTTCTTT. Translating it yields CASSPGRNTEAFF.

Ten or more counts support this clonotype. The chain carries TRBV6-1 and TRBJ1-6; D not resolved. Looked up from germline, CDR1 is MNHNS and CDR2 is SASEGT. The CDR3 is made up of 13 amino acids. The V end was cut by 0 bases, the J end by 11 bases, with 8 bases between. DNA of the CDR3: TGTGCCAGCAGTGAAGCACCCGAACCACCCCTCCACTTT. This encodes CASSEAPEPPLHF.

This clonotype was recorded at least ten times. This chain connects TRBV4-2 to TRBJ1-2, with D possibly matching TRBD1 (6 bases). Trimming pared 0 bases from V and 1 base from J, leaving 6 bases between. Germline V gene sequence: CDR1 LGHNA, CDR2 YNFKEQ. This CDR3 is 14 amino acids long. Here the CDR3 reads CASSQEQGNYGYTF. CDR3 sequence (DNA): TGTGCCAGCAGCCAAGAACAGGGTAACTATGGCTACACCTTC.

The J gene is TRBJ1-5, the V gene TRBV2; D is perhaps TRBD1 (6 bases). CDR3 length: 14 residues. The V end was cut by 6 bases, the J end by 2 bases, with 11 bases between. The germline CDR1 and CDR2 sequences are SNHLY and FYNNEI. The CDR3 region has the DNA TGTGCCAGCAGGGGTGGACAGCGCAATCAGCCCCAGCATTTT. Translated: CASRGGQRNQPQHF.

The sample holds many counts of this clonotype. The chain employs TRBV2 and TRBJ2-7; TRBD1 matches at 8 bases. The CDR3 consists of 13 residues. Germline CDR1 SNHLY, CDR2 FYNNEI. V was clipped by 8 bases and J by 3 bases; unmatched bases: 6. The CDR3 protein is CASRTGLLYEQYF. The CDR3 nucleotides read TGTGCCAGCCGGACAGGGTTGCTCTACGAGCAGTACTTC.

Ten or more counts support this clonotype. The V gene is TRBV5-1, the J gene TRBJ2-2, with D possibly TRBD1 on 5 matching bases. The V gene's germline CDR1 is SGHRS and CDR2 YFSETQ. V was cut by 2 bases and J by 0 bases, with 14 bases left in between. This CDR3 contains 17 residues. In nucleotides, the CDR3 is TGCGCCAGCAGCTTAAAAACAGGAGATACGAACACCGGGGAGCTGTTTTTT. Translating gives CASSLKTGDTNTGELFF.